The 14 T cell receptor beta chains reported below all come from one sample, sequenced in a study of T cell responses to AZD1222 COVID-19 vaccine (dated by TCRdb to 2020 to 2022). The library was generated by the immunoSEQ multiplex PCR assay. Here the immuneACCESS table is served through TCRdb, limited to in-frame sequences with V and J called. Missing clones are a known gap in these copies; in checked studies unresolved V genes cover under half, and the rest lacks a known reason. Here the sample has 130,000 or so clones; 80% to 90% occur a single time. The leading ten clones occupy approximately 8.5% of the sample. This sample's time point label indicates: baseline before first vaccination. The starting material was peripheral blood, obtained on day 0 of AZD1222 vaccination. The receptors stem from an adult in good health.

The chain is built from TRBV29-1 and TRBJ2-5; no reliable D call. Germline V gene data show CDR1 as SQVTM and CDR2 as ANQGSEA. The CDR3 totals 12 residues. Trimming removed 0 bases at V and 5 bases at J, with 7 bases between. CDR3 sequence: CSVEEAAETQYF. CDR3 DNA: TGCAGCGTTGAAGAGGCGGCGGAGACCCAGTACTTC.

The J gene is TRBJ2-4, the V gene TRBV27; weak D call: TRBD2 (6 bases). The CDR3 has 15 residues. Germline CDR1 and CDR2: MNHEY and SMNVEV (reference sequence). Between the trimmed V and J ends, which lost 6 bases and 7 bases, there was a span of 19 bases. This CDR3 is CASSPTLTGANIQYF. For the CDR3, the DNA is TGTGCCAGCAGCCCCACCTTAACGGGAGCGAACATTCAGTACTTC.

The CDR3 here is CASSRRLAGGLSYEQYF. The CDR3 DNA follows: TGTGCCAGCAGCCGTCGACTAGCGGGGGGTCTCTCCTACGAGCAGTACTTC. The chain couples TRBV7-6 to TRBJ2-7; TRBD2 matches at 13 bases. The V gene end was trimmed by 5 bases and the J gene end by 0 bases; junction bases not matched to a gene: 7. The CDR3 spans 17 residues. Germline V gene sequence: CDR1 SGHVS, CDR2 FNYEAQ.

This clone has a single count. This chain joins TRBV21-1 and TRBJ2-7; TRBD2 is the table's D call and was not checked against the DNA. TRBV21-1 is annotated as a pseudogene. The CDR3 runs to 15 residues. The CDR3 DNA sequence: TGTGCCAGCAGCAGACCTGGGACTAGCGGGGCCGAGCAGTACTTC. This gives the protein CASSRPGTSGAEQYF.

J is TRBJ1-5 and V is TRBV19; D is undetermined. V shed 3 bases and J shed 3 bases, with 15 bases lying between them. This CDR3 has 16 amino acids. Germline V gene lookup returns CDR1 LNHDA and CDR2 SQIVND (reference sequence). The CDR3, as DNA: TGTGCCAGTAGTATCTTCGCTATCGGAGACAATCAGCCCCAGCATTTT. Its protein product is CASSIFAIGDNQPQHF.

This chain connects TRBV7-2 to TRBJ2-1; TRBD2 agrees at 14 bases. Per the germline V gene, CDR1 is SGHTA and CDR2 is FQGNSA. J lost 10 bases, V lost 0 bases, and 8 bases had no gene match. This CDR3 is built from 17 residues. CDR3 nucleotide sequence: TGTGCCAGCAGCTTAGCGCGACTAGCGGGAGGGCCCGGGGAGCAGTTCTTC. Translated: CASSLARLAGGPGEQFF.

This chain links TRBV7-2 with TRBJ1-5; TRBD1 might be the D (6 bases). The CDR3 has 15 amino acids. The germline V and J ends were trimmed by 2 bases and 5 bases, with 13 bases remaining between them. Germline V gene sequence: CDR1 SGHTA, CDR2 FQGNSA. CDR3 in DNA: TGTGCCAGCAGCTTATCACACAGGGCCCATCAGCCCCAGCATTTT. As protein: CASSLSHRAHQPQHF.

A word on this clone: Within the sample, other DNA sequences also encode this same CDR3. The chain is built from TRBV20-1 and TRBJ2-7; D gene unclear. In germline, CDR1 is DFQATT, CDR2 SNEGSKA (reference sequence). The CDR3 covers 10 residues. The V end lost 6 bases, the J end lost 4 bases, and 7 bases lay between the germline ends. The CDR3 sequence is CSAGSYEQYF. DNA for the CDR3: TGCAGTGCCGGGTCTTACGAGCAGTACTTC.

This clone was recorded once. This chain joins TRBV7-6 and TRBJ2-3, with TRBD1 matching over 9 bases. Germline-derived CDR1 and CDR2 are SGHVS and FNYEAQ. The trim removed 4 bases at V and 3 bases at J, leaving 11 bases unmatched. CDR3 length equals 17 residues. CDR3 bases: TGTGCCAGCAGCTACGACCGGGACAGGGCGGTTACAGATACGCAGTATTTT. This sequence encodes CASSYDRDRAVTDTQYF.

V is TRBV7-9 and J is TRBJ2-3; D is ambiguous. The germline V gene encodes CDR1 SEHNR and CDR2 FQNEAQ (reference sequence). The CDR3 contains 16 residues. Deletions cut 5 bases from V and 5 bases from J, with 20 bases between. In DNA, the CDR3 is TGTGCCAGCAGCCGAGGTCCGGCGGCCTTCCAAGATACGCAGTATTTT. It translates to CASSRGPAAFQDTQYF.

This chain connects TRBV28 to TRBJ1-2, with D uncertain. Trimming shortened V by 2 bases and J by 5 bases, and 12 bases separated the two germline ends. CDR3 length: 14 residues. Germline V gene lookup returns CDR1 MDHEN and CDR2 SYDVKM. The chain's CDR3 is CASSLVRGPYGYTF. In nucleotides, the CDR3 is TGTGCCAGCAGTTTAGTCAGAGGGCCGTATGGCTACACCTTC.

The rearrangement links TRBV3-1 (or the pseudogene TRBV3-2) to TRBJ1-5; D ambiguous. This CDR3 has 15 amino acids. V shed 2 bases and J shed 0 bases, with 8 bases lying between them. Germline V CDR1 and CDR2: LGHDT, YNNKEL (reference sequence). The CDR3 protein is CASSQTASSNQPQHF. CDR3 coding DNA: TGTGCCAGCAGCCAAACAGCTTCTAGCAATCAGCCCCAGCATTTT.

V usage is TRBV7-8 and J usage is TRBJ1-6; D uncertain. CDR1 and CDR2 (germline): SGHVS, FQNEAQ. The CDR3 extends over 14 amino acids. V was pared by 5 bases and J by 6 bases, with 11 bases between. CDR3 coding DNA: TGTGCCAGCAGCAAACAAACAGTTAATTCACCCCTCCACTTT. Its protein product is CASSKQTVNSPLHF.

In this sample, this clone turned up a few times. The rearrangement links TRBV6-5 to TRBJ2-5, with D tentatively TRBD1 or TRBD2 (5 bases each). Trimming shortened V by 7 bases and J by 5 bases, and 17 bases separated the two germline ends. The germline V gene has CDR1 MNHEY and CDR2 SVGAGI. There are 14 residues in the CDR3. CDR3 nucleotide sequence: TGTGCCAGCAAGAGGGACCCAGGGCGCGAGACCCAGTACTTC. Amino acid sequence: CASKRDPGRETQYF.